This is a list of T cell receptor beta chains from one sample in a study of T-cell reconstitution after alpha-beta-depleted transplantation in children. TCRdb ran MiXCR on the PCR reads and lists one entry per CDR3 protein. The data contain about 250,000 distinct CDR3 sequences, roughly a quarter of them seen just once; the ten biggest clones take up about 5%. The sample consisted of PBMCs, mostly from graft donor cells, taken 360 days after TCRalphabeta/CD19-depleted stem cell transplant. The source of these receptors is a female patient aged 2 to 10 who had a stem cell transplant for congenital amegakaryocytic thrombocytopenia, so the T cells may come from the graft donor. The CDR3 runs from the conserved cysteine through the conserved F or W. A D gene is named only where the DNA matches it firmly. Size is stated for part of the rows, as once, few or many counts, or as a class when the clone is expanded.

CDR3 protein: CAISESQGNYGYTF
CDR3 DNA: TGTGCCATCAGTGAGTCGCAGGGGAACTATGGCTACACCTTC
D gene: .
clone size: .
J gene: TRBJ1-2
V gene: TRBV10-3

CDR3 protein: CASSPASGTGFPRFLKETQYF
CDR3 DNA: TGTGCCAGCAGCCCAGCCAGCGGGACAGGATTTCCACGATTCCTCAAAGAGACCCAGTACTTC
D gene: .
clone size: .
J gene: TRBJ2-5
V gene: TRBV6-2/TRBV6-3

CDR3 protein: CASSYHQAGFTDTQYF
CDR3 DNA: TGTGCCAGCAGCTACCACCAAGCGGGGTTCACAGATACGCAGTATTTT
D gene: TRBD2
clone size: few
J gene: TRBJ2-3
V gene: TRBV3-1

CDR3 protein: CASSRQRDRGNTGELFF
CDR3 DNA: TGTGCCAGCAGCCGACAGAGGGACAGGGGAAACACCGGGGAGCTGTTTTTT
D gene: TRBD1
clone size: many
J gene: TRBJ2-2
V gene: TRBV12-3/TRBV12-4

CDR3 protein: CSVDSLHAYQETQYF
CDR3 DNA: TGCAGCGTTGACTCATTACATGCGTACCAAGAGACCCAGTACTTC
D gene: .
clone size: many
J gene: TRBJ2-5
V gene: TRBV29-1

CDR3 protein: CASSSTGQINTEAFF
CDR3 DNA: TGTGCCAGCTCATCGACGGGACAAATTAACACTGAAGCTTTCTTT
D gene: .
clone size: .
J gene: TRBJ1-1
V gene: TRBV18

CDR3 protein: CASSLDSRVMNEQYF
CDR3 DNA: TGCGCCAGCAGCTTGGATTCCAGGGTAATGAACGAGCAGTACTTC
D gene: .
clone size: .
J gene: TRBJ2-7
V gene: TRBV5-1

CDR3 protein: CASSVDRVAEAFF
CDR3 DNA: TGTGCCAGCAGCGTTGACAGGGTTGCTGAAGCTTTCTTT
D gene: TRBD1
clone size: few
J gene: TRBJ1-1
V gene: TRBV3-1

CDR3 protein: CASRPGTGEADTQYF
CDR3 DNA: TGTGCCAGCAGACCAGGGACAGGGGAAGCAGATACGCAGTATTTT
D gene: TRBD1
clone size: .
J gene: TRBJ2-3
V gene: TRBV2

CDR3 protein: CASSLSPWEEQKFQETQYF
CDR3 DNA: TGTGCCAGCAGTTTATCCCCATGGGAGGAACAGAAATTCCAAGAGACCCAGTACTTC
D gene: .
clone size: .
J gene: TRBJ2-5
V gene: TRBV28

CDR3 protein: CASSLMVRAEAYEQYF
CDR3 DNA: TGTGCCAGCAGCTTAATGGTTCGGGCGGAGGCCTACGAGCAGTACTTC
D gene: .
clone size: .
J gene: TRBJ2-7
V gene: TRBV7-2

CDR3 protein: CASGFTGTDTQYF
CDR3 DNA: TGTGCTAGTGGTTTCACAGGCACAGATACGCAGTATTTT
D gene: .
clone size: few
J gene: TRBJ2-3
V gene: TRBV12-5

CDR3 protein: CASSLAGSGYNQPQHF
CDR3 DNA: TGTGCCAGCAGTTTGGCGGGGTCCGGATATAATCAGCCCCAGCATTTT
D gene: .
clone size: .
J gene: TRBJ1-5
V gene: TRBV12-3/TRBV12-4

CDR3 protein: CASSYTSGTSRETQYF
CDR3 DNA: TGTGCCAGCAGTTACACGAGCGGGACTAGCAGGGAGACCCAGTACTTC
D gene: TRBD2
clone size: .
J gene: TRBJ2-5
V gene: TRBV2

CDR3 protein: CSARDIGRGQQFF
CDR3 DNA: TGCAGTGCTAGAGATATCGGGAGGGGGCAACAGTTCTTC
D gene: .
clone size: few
J gene: TRBJ2-1
V gene: TRBV20-1

CDR3 protein: CSARPGLAASYEQYF
CDR3 DNA: TGCAGTGCTAGGCCGGGACTAGCGGCCTCCTACGAGCAGTACTTC
D gene: TRBD2
clone size: many
J gene: TRBJ2-7
V gene: TRBV20-1

CDR3 protein: CASSQDRYTSGMILNTGELFF
CDR3 DNA: TGCGCCAGCAGCCAAGATCGGTACACTAGCGGGATGATTTTGAACACCGGGGAGCTGTTTTTT
D gene: TRBD2
clone size: few
J gene: TRBJ2-2
V gene: TRBV4-1

CDR3 protein: CATSDRTGDGDQYF
CDR3 DNA: TGTGCCACCAGTGATCGGACAGGGGACGGGGACCAGTACTTC
D gene: TRBD1
clone size: few
J gene: TRBJ2-5
V gene: TRBV24-1

CDR3 protein: CASSFGLARGYQETQYF
CDR3 DNA: TGCGCCAGCAGCTTCGGACTAGCGCGAGGATACCAAGAGACCCAGTACTTC
D gene: TRBD2
clone size: .
J gene: TRBJ2-5
V gene: TRBV5-1

CDR3 protein: CASSLGTSLAGDYEQYF
CDR3 DNA: TGTGCCAGCAGCCTAGGAACATCCTTAGCGGGAGATTACGAGCAGTACTTC
D gene: TRBD2
clone size: .
J gene: TRBJ2-7
V gene: TRBV11-2

CDR3 protein: CASSPGAPMSYGYTF
CDR3 DNA: TGCGCCAGCAGCCCCGGGGCTCCCATGTCCTATGGCTACACCTTC
D gene: .
clone size: .
J gene: TRBJ1-2
V gene: TRBV5-1

CDR3 protein: CASSLTDRAYGYTF
CDR3 DNA: TGTGCCAGCAGTTTGACGGACAGGGCCTATGGCTACACCTTC
D gene: TRBD1
clone size: .
J gene: TRBJ1-2
V gene: TRBV28

CDR3 protein: CSVVSISNTEAFF
CDR3 DNA: TGCAGCGTTGTATCCATATCGAACACTGAAGCTTTCTTT
D gene: .
clone size: .
J gene: TRBJ1-1
V gene: TRBV29-1

CDR3 protein: CASSQGQSEAFF
CDR3 DNA: TGCGCCAGCAGCCAAGGGCAGTCTGAAGCTTTCTTT
D gene: .
clone size: .
J gene: TRBJ1-1
V gene: TRBV4-3

CDR3 protein: CASSRTWALDSPLHF
CDR3 DNA: TGTGCCAGCAGCCGGACATGGGCCCTCGATTCACCCCTCCACTTT
D gene: .
clone size: many
J gene: TRBJ1-6
V gene: TRBV6-5

CDR3 protein: CSARDEWGQLFAGGGEQFF
CDR3 DNA: TGCAGTGCTAGAGATGAGTGGGGACAGCTCTTTGCGGGAGGTGGTGAGCAGTTCTTC
D gene: .
clone size: once
J gene: TRBJ2-1
V gene: TRBV20-1

CDR3 protein: CSAIGILSSYNEQFF
CDR3 DNA: TGCAGTGCTATAGGGATCCTTAGCTCCTACAATGAGCAGTTCTTC
D gene: .
clone size: few
J gene: TRBJ2-1
V gene: TRBV20-1

CDR3 protein: CSARPSGIVYNEQFF
CDR3 DNA: TGCAGTGCTAGACCTAGCGGGATAGTTTACAATGAGCAGTTCTTC
D gene: TRBD2
clone size: .
J gene: TRBJ2-1
V gene: TRBV20-1

CDR3 protein: CASLPVSGIFTYNEQFF
CDR3 DNA: TGTGCCAGCTTGCCAGTTAGCGGGATATTTACCTACAATGAGCAGTTCTTC
D gene: .
clone size: .
J gene: TRBJ2-1
V gene: TRBV21-1

CDR3 protein: CASTGGNNSPLHF
CDR3 DNA: TGTGCCAGCACGGGGGGCAATAATTCACCCCTCCACTTT
D gene: .
clone size: .
J gene: TRBJ1-6
V gene: TRBV7-9

CDR3 protein: CASSGMSRGNYGYTF
CDR3 DNA: TGCGCCAGCAGCGGGATGTCCCGCGGCAACTATGGCTACACCTTC
D gene: .
clone size: .
J gene: TRBJ1-2
V gene: TRBV4-1

CDR3 protein: CASSSPRWAMNTEAFF
CDR3 DNA: TGTGCCAGCAGCTCCCCCAGGTGGGCCATGAACACTGAAGCTTTCTTT
D gene: .
clone size: once
J gene: TRBJ1-1
V gene: TRBV7-9

CDR3 protein: CASSARVAGANVLTF
CDR3 DNA: TGTGCCAGCAGCGCCCGGGTGGCTGGGGCCAACGTCCTGACTTTC
D gene: .
clone size: .
J gene: TRBJ2-6
V gene: TRBV9

CDR3 protein: CSAVDSDRPYEQYF
CDR3 DNA: TGCAGTGCGGTCGACAGTGACCGTCCCTACGAGCAGTACTTC
D gene: .
clone size: .
J gene: TRBJ2-7
V gene: TRBV20-1

CDR3 protein: CASIQRVGDNEQFF
CDR3 DNA: TGCGCCAGCATCCAAAGGGTGGGTGACAATGAGCAGTTCTTC
D gene: .
clone size: .
J gene: TRBJ2-1
V gene: TRBV5-1

CDR3 protein: CATTGTAIGEQFF
CDR3 DNA: TGTGCCACGACCGGGACTGCCATCGGTGAGCAGTTCTTC
D gene: .
clone size: many
J gene: TRBJ2-1
V gene: TRBV10-3

CDR3 protein: CASSRDSPYNEQFF
CDR3 DNA: TGTGCCAGCAGCCGCGACAGTCCCTACAATGAGCAGTTCTTC
D gene: .
clone size: .
J gene: TRBJ2-1
V gene: TRBV12-3/TRBV12-4

CDR3 protein: CASSFAGAYNEQFF
CDR3 DNA: TGTGCCAGCAGTTTTGCGGGTGCTTACAATGAGCAGTTCTTC
D gene: .
clone size: .
J gene: TRBJ2-1
V gene: TRBV27

CDR3 protein: CSARSWAGRTYNEQFF
CDR3 DNA: TGCAGTGCTAGAAGTTGGGCGGGAAGGACCTACAATGAGCAGTTCTTC
D gene: .
clone size: few
J gene: TRBJ2-1
V gene: TRBV20-1

CDR3 protein: CAWPGGGTDTQYF
CDR3 DNA: TGCGCCTGGCCCGGGGGTGGCACAGATACGCAGTATTTT
D gene: .
clone size: .
J gene: TRBJ2-3
V gene: TRBV20-1

CDR3 protein: CASSHLGTRTGELFF
CDR3 DNA: TGCGCCAGCAGCCATCTCGGGACTAGAACCGGGGAGCTGTTTTTT
D gene: TRBD2
clone size: .
J gene: TRBJ2-2
V gene: TRBV4-1